Each of the 29 T cell receptor beta chains below was sequenced from the same sample in a study of glioma-infiltrating T cells after dendritic cell vaccination. Assay used: immunoSEQ multiplex PCR; TCRdb lists only in-frame clones, some missing. This table has nearly 85,000 clones, 70% to 90% appearing once. Sample: blood, taken before dendritic cell vaccination. These receptors were obtained from a human donor with glioblastoma.

CDR3 in DNA: TGTGCCAGCAGCATAACACAGGGGTCCTACGAGCAGTACTTC. It is translated as CASSITQGSYEQYF. This chain uses TRBV13 with TRBJ2-7; TRBD1 aligns across 7 bases. Trimming cost V 5 bases and J 1 base; bases outside gene matches: 5. There are 14 residues in the CDR3. CDR1 and CDR2 (germline): PRHDT, FYEKMQ (reference sequence).

The rearrangement links TRBV25-1 to TRBJ2-5; tentatively, D is TRBD2 (7 bases). V was shortened by 3 bases and J by 1 base, with 12 bases between the two germline ends. Germline V gives CDR1 MGHDK, CDR2 SYGVNS. The length of the CDR3 is 15 residues. The CDR3: CASSETGGLQETQYF. The CDR3, as DNA: TGTGCCAGCAGTGAGACGGGGGGCCTCCAAGAGACCCAGTACTTC.

V usage is TRBV5-1 and J usage is TRBJ2-7; 8 bases line up with TRBD1. The CDR3 loop spans 14 amino acids. Trimming took 4 bases from V and 3 from J; bases not matched to a gene: 6. CDR1 and CDR2 from the germline V gene are SGHRS and YFSETQ. This CDR3 is CASSLTGAVYEQYF. The CDR3 bases are TGCGCCAGCAGCCTGACAGGGGCAGTCTACGAGCAGTACTTC.

This chain joins TRBV18 and TRBJ1-6; 10 positions match TRBD1. The CDR3 contains 15 residues. The V gene's germline CDR1 is KGHSH and CDR2 LQKENI. V trimming: 3 bases; J trimming: 5 bases; junction bases outside the gene matches: 1. For the CDR3, the DNA is TGTGCCAGCTCACCCGGGACAGGGGATAATTCACCCCTCCACTTT. It yields the protein CASSPGTGDNSPLHF.

The V call is TRBV18, the J call TRBJ1-1, with TRBD1 matching 7 bases. The V gene end was trimmed by 2 bases and the J gene end by 5 bases; junction bases not matched to a gene: 8. The CDR3 runs to 15 residues. Per the germline V gene, CDR1 is KGHSH and CDR2 is LQKENI. CDR3 sequence reads: CASSPTTGWFTEAFF. For the CDR3, the DNA is TGTGCCAGCTCACCAACGACAGGGTGGTTTACTGAAGCTTTCTTT.

As DNA, the CDR3 is TGTGCCAGCAGTGAGCGCCCCACCGGGGAGCTGTTTTTT. Protein product: CASSERPTGELFF. This chain links TRBV2 with TRBJ2-2; no clear D gene. CDR3 length equals 13 residues. V lost 3 bases, J lost 4 bases, and 6 bases lay in between. Per the germline V gene, CDR1 is SNHLY and CDR2 is FYNNEI.

V usage is TRBV19 and J usage is TRBJ1-2; D gene ambiguous. CDR3 length equals 12 residues. CDR1 is LNHDA, CDR2 SQIVND, per germline (reference sequence). Trimming shortened V by 10 bases and J by 5 bases, and 14 bases separated the two germline ends. The CDR3 region has the DNA TGTGCCAAACCGGGGAGGCAATATGGCTACACCTTC. Residues: CAKPGRQYGYTF.

The chain is built from TRBV2 and TRBJ2-2; possibly TRBD1 for D (6 bases). The V gene lost 2 bases and the J gene lost 7 bases, with 14 bases spanning the gap. The CDR3 sequence is 15 residues long. From germline, CDR1 is SNHLY and CDR2 FYNNEI. CDR3 DNA: TGTGCCAGCAGTGAATCCAGGGGAGTAGGCGGGGAGCTGTTTTTT. Its protein product is CASSESRGVGGELFF.

The chain recombines TRBV6-5 with TRBJ2-3; 8 nucleotides agree with TRBD2. V dropped 2 bases and J dropped 2; count of bases not matched to a gene: 3. CDR3 length: 15 amino acids. Germline V gene sequence: CDR1 MNHEY, CDR2 SVGAGI. CDR3 region: CASSYGAGATDTQYF. The DNA of the CDR3 is TGTGCCAGCAGTTACGGAGCGGGGGCCACAGATACGCAGTATTTT.

The chain employs TRBV7-9 and TRBJ1-1; no firm D call. Trimming removed 5 bases from V and 4 bases from J, with 11 bases in between. The CDR3 is made up of 13 amino acids. The V gene's germline CDR1 is SEHNR and CDR2 FQNEAQ (reference sequence). Here the CDR3 reads CASSRKPGTEAFF. In DNA, the CDR3 is TGTGCCAGCAGCAGGAAGCCGGGCACTGAAGCTTTCTTT.

The rearrangement joins TRBV11-1 to TRBJ2-1; D is perhaps TRBD1 (5 bases). This CDR3 region has 16 residues. V lost 0 bases, J lost 7 bases, and 16 bases lay in between. Germline V gene lookup returns CDR1 SGHAT and CDR2 FQDESV (reference sequence). The CDR3 DNA follows: TGTGCCAGCAGCTTAGCGTCAGGGAATGGATTAAATGAGCAGTTCTTC. Translation gives CASSLASGNGLNEQFF.

In its sample, this clone was seen a few times. The V gene is TRBV14, the J gene TRBJ2-7, with a weak D call TRBD1 (5 bases). CDR1 is SGHDN, CDR2 FVKESK, per germline. The CDR3 loop spans 17 amino acids. The germline V and J ends were trimmed by 4 bases and 1 base, with 20 bases remaining between them. Here the CDR3 DNA reads TGTGCCAGCAGCCTTCTCTCCGGCAGGGTGGGGTCCTACGAGCAGTACTTC. The encoded protein is CASSLLSGRVGSYEQYF.

The CDR3 loop is CASSLGGQGNTGELFF. CDR3 bases: TGTGCCAGCAGCTTGGGGGGACAGGGAAACACCGGGGAGCTGTTTTTT. V gene TRBV5-4 combines with J gene TRBJ2-2; 9 bases align to TRBD1. The V segment lost 0 bases and the J segment 2 bases; nucleotides outside the gene matches: 2. The CDR3 length is 16 residues. The germline V gene encodes CDR1 SGHNT and CDR2 YYREEE (reference sequence).

This clone has just a few counts. The chain is built from TRBV6-5 and TRBJ1-1; 9 nucleotides match TRBD1. Trimming cost V 2 bases and J 11 bases; bases outside gene matches: 12. The CDR3 is 15 residues long. Germline values: CDR1 MNHEY, CDR2 SVGAGI. The CDR3 reads CASSYVPGTGGRAFF. CDR3 nucleotides: TGTGCCAGCAGTTACGTCCCCGGTACAGGGGGCCGGGCTTTCTTT.

This rearrangement joins TRBV5-1 to TRBJ2-3, with D unresolved. Trimming removed 0 bases at V and 6 bases at J, with 14 bases between. This CDR3 region has 15 residues. Germline V gives CDR1 SGHRS, CDR2 YFSETQ. The CDR3 here is CASSLAADIRDTQYF. CDR3 in DNA: TGCGCCAGCAGCTTGGCCGCCGACATACGGGATACGCAGTATTTT.

As regards this clone: The junction shows a germline mismatch at one end, possibly a read error. The sample contains more than one DNA sequence encoding this CDR3. The rearrangement uses TRBV7-6 and TRBJ2-1, with D perhaps matching TRBD2 (5 bases). The CDR3 consists of 10 residues. CDR1 is SGHVS, CDR2 FNYEAQ, per germline. The CDR3 is CASPEGEQFF. The CDR3 DNA follows: TGCGCCAGCCCAGAGGGTGAGCAGTTCTTC.

The V gene is TRBV2, the J gene TRBJ1-6; TRBD1 matches 10 bases. V shed 5 bases and J 3 bases; nucleotides not matched to a gene: 10. CDR1 is SNHLY, CDR2 FYNNEI, per germline. This CDR3 region has 18 residues. The CDR3 DNA follows: TGTGCCAGCAGTTCCAGACAGGGGGCGAATCTCTATAATTCACCCCTCCACTTT. This translates into CASSSRQGANLYNSPLHF.

This clone is a singleton in its sample. The genes are TRBV5-4 and TRBJ2-6; D is undetermined. The CDR3 totals 15 residues. The V end lost 0 bases, the J end lost 2 bases, and 6 bases lay between the germline ends. Germline lookup yields CDR1 SGHNT and CDR2 YYREEE (reference sequence). The CDR3 sequence: CASSLDPTGANVLTF. For the CDR3, the DNA is TGTGCCAGCAGCTTGGATCCTACTGGGGCCAACGTCCTGACTTTC.

The chain joins TRBV7-9 to TRBJ1-4; 8 nucleotides align to TRBD1. CDR3 length equals 16 residues. CDR1 is SEHNR, CDR2 FQNEAQ, per germline (reference sequence). Germline trimming cut 1 base from V and 8 bases from J; bases unmatched to any gene: 9. The CDR3 reads CASSLVSGTGREKLFF. In nucleotides, the CDR3 is TGTGCCAGCAGCTTAGTTTCGGGGACAGGTCGGGAAAAACTGTTTTTT.

The J gene is TRBJ1-4, the V gene TRBV5-1; D is undetermined. The CDR3 sequence is 16 residues long. Germline-derived CDR1 and CDR2 are SGHRS and YFSETQ. Trimming took 3 bases from V and 8 from J, leaving 20 bases between them. Written as DNA, the CDR3 is TGCGCCAGCAGCTCTACCACCATCCGCAAGGAGGAAAAACTGTTTTTT. Amino acids: CASSSTTIRKEEKLFF.

CDR3: CASSVAGQGASGRGTDTQYF. CDR3 DNA sequence: TGTGCCAGCAGCGTAGCTGGTCAGGGAGCTAGCGGGAGAGGCACAGATACGCAGTATTTT. This chain uses TRBV9 with TRBJ2-3, with 10 bases matching TRBD2. The germline gives CDR1 SGDLS, CDR2 YYNGEE. The CDR3 totals 20 residues. V shed 0 bases, J shed 1 base, and the junction held 14 bases outside the gene matches.

This clone was seen a few times. The rearrangement links TRBV27 to TRBJ2-7; 8 nucleotides agree with TRBD1. With V trimmed by 6 bases and J by 6 bases, 7 bases remained unmatched. Germline CDR1 and CDR2: MNHEY and SMNVEV (reference sequence). CDR3 length equals 13 residues. DNA for the CDR3: TGTGCCAGCAGAGGGTCAGGGGGCGGCGAGCAGTACTTC. This sequence encodes CASRGSGGGEQYF.

CDR3 loop: CAITGDPNTGELFF. The CDR3 DNA sequence: TGTGCCATCACAGGGGACCCAAACACCGGGGAGCTGTTTTTT. This chain links TRBV10-3 with TRBJ2-2; a weak D match, TRBD1 (6 bases). Germline V lookup: CDR1 ENHRY, CDR2 SYGVKD. V shed 7 bases and J shed 2 bases, with 11 bases lying between them. This CDR3 has 14 amino acids.

The chain uses TRBV30 and TRBJ2-7; 10 bases fit TRBD1. With 5 bases clipped from V and 5 bases from J, the junction kept 9 bases outside the gene matches. CDR1 GTSNPN and CDR2 SVGIG come from the germline V gene (reference sequence). The CDR3 sequence is 14 residues long. The chain's CDR3 is CAWGLGQGFHEQYF. CDR3 nucleotide sequence: TGTGCCTGGGGATTGGGACAGGGGTTCCACGAGCAGTACTTC.

The chain has TRBV4-1 and TRBJ2-7; 7 bases are a match to TRBD2. This CDR3 spans 14 amino acids. Trimming took 2 bases from V and 4 from J; bases not matched to a gene: 5. Germline assignment: CDR1 MGHRA and CDR2 YSYEKL. The CDR3 here is CASSQWGSGYEQYF. CDR3 in DNA: TGCGCCAGCAGCCAATGGGGTAGCGGGTACGAGCAGTACTTC.

This chain links TRBV10-3 with TRBJ1-1, with D possibly TRBD1 on 6 matching bases. Germline lookup yields CDR1 ENHRY and CDR2 SYGVKD. V shed 4 bases and J shed 4 bases, with 25 bases lying between them. The CDR3 consists of 18 residues. CDR3 DNA: TGTGCCATCAGTGGAGACAAAGCCGGGGGGGCGATGGCCACTGAAGCTTTCTTT. It yields the protein CAISGDKAGGAMATEAFF.

CDR3 sequence reads: CATDRGRMGYTF. The CDR3 region has the DNA TGTGCCACGGACAGGGGGCGGATGGGCTACACCTTC. This sequence joins TRBV28 and TRBJ1-2, with 11 bases that match TRBD1. The V gene's germline CDR1 is MDHEN and CDR2 SYDVKM. Losses at the gene ends were 10 bases for V and 8 bases for J; bases not matched to a gene: 6. The CDR3 loop spans 12 amino acids.

This clone has only one observation. The chain links TRBV2 to TRBJ2-7; the match to TRBD1 covers 7 bases. This CDR3 comprises 16 residues. Germline trimming cut 5 bases from V and 3 bases from J; bases unmatched to any gene: 13. Germline lookup yields CDR1 SNHLY and CDR2 FYNNEI. CDR3 in amino acids: CASSPHTDRAIYEQYF. CDR3 bases: TGTGCCAGCAGTCCTCATACCGACAGGGCAATCTACGAGCAGTACTTC. Combining the CDR3 with reference TRBV2 and TRBJ2-7 gives the whole variable domain EPEVTQTPSHQVTQMGQEVILRCVPISNHLYFYWYRQILGQKVEFLVSFYNNEISEKSEIFDDQFSVERPDGSNFTLKIRSTKLEDSAMYFCASSPHTDRAIYEQYFGPGTRLTVT.

The chain couples TRBV30 to TRBJ2-5; 7 nucleotides line up with TRBD1. Germline CDR1 is GTSNPN and CDR2 is SVGIG (reference sequence). The CDR3 length is 15 residues. Trimming took 0 bases from V and 5 from J; bases not matched to a gene: 9. Here the CDR3 reads CAWSVRGGPLETQYF. The DNA for the CDR3 is TGTGCCTGGAGTGTACGAGGGGGCCCGCTTGAGACCCAGTACTTC.